This TCR beta chain emerged from a study of blood T cell repertoires in COVID-19. Authors' processing steps: Quantification of nucleated cells was approximated via reference gene primer amplification. Assay used: immunoSEQ multiplex PCR; TCRdb lists only in-frame clones, some missing. V and J calls and clone size are copied from that table; D and trimming were computed from the DNA. The repertoire holds around 250,000 clones, with approximately 90% as singletons. Cohort assignment relied on participant-reported clinical history. The study counted Cohort 3 donors as recovered given two negative PCRs, clearance, or symptom resolution. V lost 5 bases, J lost 6 bases, and 4 bases stayed unmatched. The CDR3 covers 14 residues. The germline gives CDR1 LNHDA, CDR2 SQIVND (reference sequence).

This TCR was recovered from a man between 18 and 29 years old who had recovered from COVID-19. Sequenced material: PBMCs or T cells enriched from blood (not recorded which). The V gene is TRBV19, the J gene TRBJ2-3; 11 bases fit TRBD2. The CDR3 DNA sequence: TGTGCCAGTAGTCTCACTAGCGGGAGTGATACGCAGTATTTT. It encodes CASSLTSGSDTQYF.